This TCR beta chain was captured by sequencing in a study of shared clonotypes between healthy human individuals. This clone was picked up one time. TCRdb's table, derived via immunoSEQ multiplex PCR, lists solely in-frame clones and lacks some. The sample yields some 500,000 clones, roughly 95% seen once. V lost 6 bases to trimming and J lost 1 base, with 7 bases between them. CDR3 length: 13 amino acids. Germline V lookup: CDR1 MDHEN, CDR2 SYDVKM. The V call is TRBV28, the J call TRBJ1-5, with no clear D. This receptor was obtained from a young woman in good health. The sample consisted of naive CD4+ T cells sorted from blood. Noted subset: CD45RA+ positively selected. The CDR3 nucleotides read TGTGCCAGCAGCCGGGAGAGCAATCAGCCCCAGCATTTT. Its translation: CASSRESNQPQHF.